These 8 T cell receptor beta chains originate from one sample sequenced in a study of T cells after yellow fever vaccination. TCRdb re-called the 5' RACE reads through MiXCR, storing one row per CDR3 protein. This sample has just under 600,000 distinct CDR3 sequences, with approximately 15% found just once. Sequenced material: PBMCs, taken on the day of the yellow fever booster vaccination. These receptors all come from a young man who received the YFV17D yellow fever vaccine.

This clonotype was recorded a few times. The CDR3 sequence is CASRKDPISLRRDQPQHF. CDR3 coding DNA: TGCGCCAGCAGAAAGGACCCCATCTCCCTACGGAGAGATCAGCCCCAGCATTTT. The rearrangement uses TRBV10-2 and TRBJ1-5; D gene ambiguous. Per germline, CDR1 WSHSY and CDR2 SAAADI. The CDR3 length is 18 residues. V gave up 6 bases and J gave up 5 bases, with 26 bases separating them.

This clonotype was seen only a few times. This sequence joins TRBV20-1 and TRBJ2-5, with TRBD2 identical over 8 bases. The CDR3 has 13 residues. V lost 6 bases to trimming and J lost 6 bases; unmatched junction nucleotides: 9. CDR1 DFQATT and CDR2 SNEGSKA come from the germline V gene (reference sequence). The CDR3 bases are TGCAGTGCCCAAATCGGGAGGGCCCAGACCCAGTACTTC. This sequence encodes CSAQIGRAQTQYF.

This clonotype was seen more than once but under ten times. The chain couples TRBV20-1 to TRBJ1-1, with D tentatively TRBD1 (5 bases). CDR1 and CDR2 (germline): DFQATT, SNEGSKA (reference sequence). The CDR3 runs to 11 residues. V was pared by 6 bases and J by 4 bases, with 9 bases between. CDR3 coding DNA: TGCAGTGCGGGGGGGAGCACTGAAGCTTTCTTT. Translated: CSAGGSTEAFF.

This clonotype was found a few times. This may stem from a read error, because a much larger clone lies one nucleotide away. V and J are TRBV7-3 and TRBJ2-5; 14 bases agree with TRBD2. V was clipped by 4 bases and J by 4 bases; unmatched bases: 2. The CDR3 has 15 amino acids. Germline V gene lookup returns CDR1 SGHTA and CDR2 FQGTGA. The CDR3, as DNA: TGTGCCAGCAGCTCGGGACTAGCGGGAGCAGAGACCCAGTACTTC. This gives the protein CASSSGLAGAETQYF.

The chain couples TRBV5-1 to TRBJ2-7; D is tentatively TRBD1 or TRBD2 (5 bases each). Germline V gene data show CDR1 as SGHRS and CDR2 as YFSETQ. Trimming removed 3 bases at V and 5 bases at J, with 15 bases between. This CDR3 spans 14 amino acids. CDR3 amino acids: CASSSRDRGNEQYF. The CDR3 bases are TGCGCCAGCAGCTCCCGGGACCGCGGCAACGAGCAGTACTTC.

This clonotype was seen a handful of times. V and J are TRBV27 and TRBJ2-1; D is possibly TRBD2 (6 bases). V was pared by 5 bases and J by 8 bases, with 19 bases between. The CDR3 length is 15 residues. The V gene's germline CDR1 is MNHEY and CDR2 SMNVEV (reference sequence). The CDR3 reads CASSTGLWPGDEQFF. In DNA, the CDR3 is TGTGCCAGCAGTACCGGTCTATGGCCGGGGGATGAGCAGTTCTTC.

This sequence joins TRBV10-3 and TRBJ2-1; either TRBD1 or TRBD2 may fit D (5 bases each). V shed 7 bases and J shed 4 bases, with 14 bases lying between them. CDR1 is ENHRY, CDR2 SYGVKD, per germline. The CDR3 has 14 amino acids. CDR3 region: CAITRDPDYNEQFF. The CDR3 nucleotides read TGTGCCATCACCCGGGACCCTGATTACAATGAGCAGTTCTTC.

There are a few counts of this clonotype. The J gene is TRBJ2-5, the V gene TRBV7-2, with D unclear. The CDR3 runs 12 residues. With 3 bases removed from V and 5 bases from J, the gap between germline ends came to 7 bases. Germline CDR1 and CDR2: SGHTA and FQGNSA. CDR3 residues: CASSFDRETQYF. DNA for the CDR3: TGTGCCAGCAGCTTTGACCGGGAGACCCAGTACTTC.